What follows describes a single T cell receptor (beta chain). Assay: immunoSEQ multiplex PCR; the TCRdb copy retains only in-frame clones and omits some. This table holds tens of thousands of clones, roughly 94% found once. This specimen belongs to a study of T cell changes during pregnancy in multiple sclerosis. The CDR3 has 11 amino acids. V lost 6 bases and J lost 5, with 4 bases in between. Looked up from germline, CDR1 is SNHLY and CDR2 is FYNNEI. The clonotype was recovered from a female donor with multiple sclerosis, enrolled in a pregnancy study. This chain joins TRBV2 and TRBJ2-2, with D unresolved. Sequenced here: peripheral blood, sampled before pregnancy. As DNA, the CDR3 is TGTGCCAGCAGGTATACCGGGGAGCTGTTTTTT. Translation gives CASRYTGELFF.